This T cell receptor (beta chain) was found in a study of OX40 agonist ivuxolimab in advanced cancers. Study context: Of the participants, 40% had some prior anti-PD-1, anti-PD-L1 or anti-CTLA-4 therapy, which was allowed. Three patients, one with hepatocellular carcinoma and two with cutaneous melanoma, achieved partial responses.

Profiling relied on immunoSEQ multiplex PCR, and the TCRdb table lists in-frame clones only, not all of them. The sample lists tens of thousands of clones; approximately 87% were seen once. Study findings and constraints: Expansion of clones was among the lowest in partial responders at 0.1-3.0 mg/kg. CD4+ and CD8+ blood T cells expanded clonally by week 6 at 0.1 to 3.0 mg/kg.

The CDR3 has 15 amino acids. Trimming removed 1 base from V and 4 bases from J, with 13 bases in between. The germline CDR1 and CDR2 sequences are MGHRA and YSYEKL. Remarks on this clone: Antigen unknown.

Specimen: CD4+ or CD8+ T cells sorted from blood, collected in a trial of the OX40 agonist ivuxolimab. This TCR derives from an adult with an advanced solid tumor such as melanoma, head and neck, liver or kidney cancer. This chain connects TRBV4-1 to TRBJ2-5, with TRBD2 as a possible D gene (7 bases). The CDR3 reads CASSQGQGGGETQYF. The CDR3 DNA reads TGCGCCAGCAGCCAAGGTCAAGGGGGGGGAGAGACCCAGTACTTC.